One T cell receptor (beta chain) is described in this entry. One entry per CDR3 protein, called by TCRdb with MiXCR from the RT-PCR reads. Of approximately 20,000 distinct CDR3 sequences listed, 4.5% to 6% are singletons. The data were obtained in a study of patients and donors after allogeneic stem cell transplantation. Trimming removed 4 bases from V and 3 bases from J, with 11 bases in between. From germline, CDR1 is SGHRS and CDR2 YFSETQ. There are 13 residues in the CDR3. The material sequenced was blood, either unsorted or a sorted T cell fraction (not recorded which). The receptor's source is a human donor who was either an allogeneic HSCT recipient or a stem cell or donor lymphocyte infusion donor (not recorded which). It is not recorded whose cells these are; they may come from a transplant donor. This chain joins TRBV5-1 and TRBJ2-7; TRBD1 is a possible D gene (6 bases). CDR3 region: CASSLDSYYEQYF. The CDR3 DNA reads as TGCGCCAGCAGCCTGGACAGCTACTACGAGCAGTACTTC.